This T cell receptor (beta chain) comes out of a study of spatial heterogeneity in lung cancer. Study at large: There were consistently more beta-chain sequences detected than alpha-chain sequences.

Documented time point: blood at routine non-recurrence follow-up after resection. TCRdb re-derived calls from the 5' RACE reads in MiXCR, one entry per CDR3 protein. This sample has approximately 110,000 distinct CDR3 sequences; 11% occur once, and the top ten carry 20% to 25%. Overall study findings and caveats: TCRs found ubiquitously expanded in tumor appeared in blood more at resection than at follow-up.

Germline V gene sequence: CDR1 MNHNS, CDR2 SASEGT. The CDR3 is made up of 14 amino acids. The ends were cut back, 6 bases at V and 6 bases at J, with 15 bases in the middle. This clonotype appeared many times. Its cognate antigen is unknown. This chain links TRBV6-1 with TRBJ1-5; no firm D call. The clonotype was recovered from a female donor with early-stage non-small cell lung cancer. The source was PBMCs, collected at follow-up. The CDR3 DNA reads TGTGCCAGCAGGCCCATGGACGACTCTCAGCCCCAGCATTTT. It translates to CASRPMDDSQPQHF.